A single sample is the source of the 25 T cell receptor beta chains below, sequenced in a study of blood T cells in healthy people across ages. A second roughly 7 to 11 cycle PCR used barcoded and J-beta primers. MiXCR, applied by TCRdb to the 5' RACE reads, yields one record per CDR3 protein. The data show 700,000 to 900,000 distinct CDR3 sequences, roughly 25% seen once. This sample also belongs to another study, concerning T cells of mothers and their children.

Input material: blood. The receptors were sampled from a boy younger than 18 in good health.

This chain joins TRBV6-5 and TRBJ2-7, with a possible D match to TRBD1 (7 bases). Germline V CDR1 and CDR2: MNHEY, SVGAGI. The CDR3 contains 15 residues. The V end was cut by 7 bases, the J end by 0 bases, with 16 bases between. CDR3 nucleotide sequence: TGTGCCAGCACCGCGGGACAGACAACCTCCTACGAGCAGTACTTC. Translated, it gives CASTAGQTTSYEQYF.

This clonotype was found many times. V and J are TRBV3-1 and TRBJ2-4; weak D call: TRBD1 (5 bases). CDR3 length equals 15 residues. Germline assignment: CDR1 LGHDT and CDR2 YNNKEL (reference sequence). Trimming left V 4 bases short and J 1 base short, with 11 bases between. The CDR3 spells CASSPPPGAKNIQYF. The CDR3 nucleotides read TGTGCCAGCAGCCCCCCCCCAGGGGCCAAAAACATTCAGTACTTC.

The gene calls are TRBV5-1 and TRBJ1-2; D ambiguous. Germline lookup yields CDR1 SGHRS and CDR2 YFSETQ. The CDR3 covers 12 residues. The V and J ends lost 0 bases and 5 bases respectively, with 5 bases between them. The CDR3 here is CASSLDKYGYTF. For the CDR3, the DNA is TGCGCCAGCAGCTTGGATAAATATGGCTACACCTTC.

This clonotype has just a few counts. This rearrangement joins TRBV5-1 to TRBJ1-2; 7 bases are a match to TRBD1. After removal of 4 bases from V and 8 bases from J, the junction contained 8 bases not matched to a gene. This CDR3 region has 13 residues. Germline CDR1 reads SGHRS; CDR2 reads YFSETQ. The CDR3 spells CASSLGTAEGYTF. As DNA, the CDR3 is TGCGCCAGCAGCCTCGGGACAGCGGAGGGCTACACCTTC.

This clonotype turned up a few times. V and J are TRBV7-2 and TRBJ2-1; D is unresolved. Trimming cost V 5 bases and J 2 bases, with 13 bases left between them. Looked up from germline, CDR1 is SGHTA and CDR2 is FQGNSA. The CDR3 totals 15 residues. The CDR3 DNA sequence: TGTGCCAGCAGCGATCCTCTGGCGACCTACAATGAGCAGTTCTTC. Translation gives CASSDPLATYNEQFF.

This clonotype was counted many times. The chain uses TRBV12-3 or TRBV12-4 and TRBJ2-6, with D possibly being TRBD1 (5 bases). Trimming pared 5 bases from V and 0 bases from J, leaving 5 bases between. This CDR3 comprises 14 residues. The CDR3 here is CASSRGSGANVLTF. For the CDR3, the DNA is TGTGCCAGCAGTAGGGGCTCTGGGGCCAACGTCCTGACTTTC.

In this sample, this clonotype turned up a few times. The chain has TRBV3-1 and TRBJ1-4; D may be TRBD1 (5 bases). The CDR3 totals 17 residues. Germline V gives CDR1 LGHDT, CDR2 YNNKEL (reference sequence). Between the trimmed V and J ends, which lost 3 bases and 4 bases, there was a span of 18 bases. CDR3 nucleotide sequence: TGTGCCAGCAGCCAGGATGTCTTGACAGAGTTTAATGAAAAACTGTTTTTT. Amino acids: CASSQDVLTEFNEKLFF.

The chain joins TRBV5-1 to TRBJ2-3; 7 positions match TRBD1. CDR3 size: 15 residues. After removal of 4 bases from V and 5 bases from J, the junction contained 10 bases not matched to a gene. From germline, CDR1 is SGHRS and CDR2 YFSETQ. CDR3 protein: CASSHPGQSIDTQYF. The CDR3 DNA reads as TGCGCCAGCAGCCACCCGGGACAGTCTATAGATACGCAGTATTTT.

The CDR3 nucleotides read TGTGCCAGCAGACCTACAGGGAGGGACTATGGCTACACCTTC. Amino acid sequence: CASRPTGRDYGYTF. This sequence joins TRBV28 and TRBJ1-2; TRBD1 might be the D (6 bases). The V gene lost 6 bases and the J gene lost 3 bases, with 14 bases spanning the gap. The CDR3 has 14 amino acids. Per germline, CDR1 MDHEN and CDR2 SYDVKM.

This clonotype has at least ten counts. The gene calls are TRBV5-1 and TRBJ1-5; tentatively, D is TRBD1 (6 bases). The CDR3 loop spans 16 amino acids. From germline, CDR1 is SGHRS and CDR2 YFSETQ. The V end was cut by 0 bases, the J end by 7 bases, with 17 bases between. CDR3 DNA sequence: TGCGCCAGCAGCTTGGCCGGGCCTCAAACAGGGCAGCCCCAGCATTTT. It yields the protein CASSLAGPQTGQPQHF.

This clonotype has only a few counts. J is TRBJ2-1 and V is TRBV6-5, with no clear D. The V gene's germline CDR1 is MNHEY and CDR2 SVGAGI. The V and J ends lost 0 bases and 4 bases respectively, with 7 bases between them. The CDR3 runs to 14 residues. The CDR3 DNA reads TGTGCCAGCAGTTACTCCCCGGCTTACAATGAGCAGTTCTTC. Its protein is CASSYSPAYNEQFF.

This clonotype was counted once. The chain's CDR3 is CATSDSDSRTRETQYF. The CDR3 bases are TGTGCCACCAGTGATTCGGACAGTCGAACCCGAGAGACCCAGTACTTC. The chain has TRBV24-1 and TRBJ2-5; tentatively, D is TRBD1 (6 bases). Looked up from germline, CDR1 is KGHDR and CDR2 is SFDVKD. The CDR3 has 16 residues. V shed 2 bases and J shed 4 bases, with 16 bases lying between them.

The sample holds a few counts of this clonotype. This chain's CDR3 is CASSQVGQGPGEEKLFF. CDR3 nucleotides: TGTGCCAGCAGCCAAGTGGGACAGGGACCCGGCGAGGAAAAACTGTTTTTT. This chain connects TRBV4-2 to TRBJ1-4; 9 nucleotides match TRBD1. V gave up 1 base and J gave up 8 bases; unmatched junction bases: 11. The CDR3 sequence is 17 residues long. The germline V gene has CDR1 LGHNA and CDR2 YNFKEQ.

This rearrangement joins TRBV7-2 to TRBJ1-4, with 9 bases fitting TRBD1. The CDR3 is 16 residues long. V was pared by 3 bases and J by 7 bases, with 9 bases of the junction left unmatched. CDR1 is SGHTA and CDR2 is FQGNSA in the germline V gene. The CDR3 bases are TGTGCCAGCAGCTTTAGAGGACAGGGGTCGGGTGAAAAACTGTTTTTT. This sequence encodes CASSFRGQGSGEKLFF.

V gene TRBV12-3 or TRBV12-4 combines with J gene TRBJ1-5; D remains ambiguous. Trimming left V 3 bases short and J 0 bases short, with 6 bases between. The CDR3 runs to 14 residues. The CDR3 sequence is CASSFLDSNQPQHF. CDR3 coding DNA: TGTGCCAGCAGTTTTCTCGATAGCAATCAGCCCCAGCATTTT.

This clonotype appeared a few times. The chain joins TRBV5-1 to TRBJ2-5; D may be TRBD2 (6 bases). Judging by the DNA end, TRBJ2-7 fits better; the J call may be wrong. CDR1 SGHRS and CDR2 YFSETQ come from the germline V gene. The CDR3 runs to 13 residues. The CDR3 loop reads CASRRERSYEQYF. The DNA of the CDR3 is TGCGCCAGCAGGCGGGAACGTTCCTACGAGCAGTACTTC.

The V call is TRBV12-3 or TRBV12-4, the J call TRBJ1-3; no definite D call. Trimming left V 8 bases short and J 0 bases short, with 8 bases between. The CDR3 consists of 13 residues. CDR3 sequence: CASGRNSGNTIYF. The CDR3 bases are TGTGCCAGCGGCCGGAACTCTGGAAACACCATATATTTT.

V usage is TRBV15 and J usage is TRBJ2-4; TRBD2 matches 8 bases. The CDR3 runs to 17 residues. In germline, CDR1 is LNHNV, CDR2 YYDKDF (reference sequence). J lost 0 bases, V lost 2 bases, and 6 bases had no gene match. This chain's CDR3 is CATSRPREGVAKNIQYF. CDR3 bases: TGTGCCACCAGCAGACCCCGGGAGGGGGTAGCCAAAAACATTCAGTACTTC.

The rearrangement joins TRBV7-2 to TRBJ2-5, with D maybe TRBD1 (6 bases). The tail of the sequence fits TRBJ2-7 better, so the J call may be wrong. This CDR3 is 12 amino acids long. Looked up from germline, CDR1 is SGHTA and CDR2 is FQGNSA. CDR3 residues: CASSLDSNEQYF. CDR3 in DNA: TGTGCCAGCAGCCTGGACAGTAACGAGCAGTACTTC.

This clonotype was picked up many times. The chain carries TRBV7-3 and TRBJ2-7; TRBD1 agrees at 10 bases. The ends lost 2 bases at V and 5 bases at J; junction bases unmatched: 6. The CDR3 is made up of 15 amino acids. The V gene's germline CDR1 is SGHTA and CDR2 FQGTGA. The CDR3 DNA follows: TGTGCCAGCAGCTTAGGGACAGGGGATACGAACGAGCAGTACTTC. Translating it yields CASSLGTGDTNEQYF.

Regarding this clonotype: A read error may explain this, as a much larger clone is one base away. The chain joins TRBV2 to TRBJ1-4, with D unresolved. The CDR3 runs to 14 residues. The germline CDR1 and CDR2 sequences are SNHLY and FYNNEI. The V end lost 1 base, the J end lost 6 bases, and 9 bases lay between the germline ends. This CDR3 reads CASSEERSDEKLFF. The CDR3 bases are TGTGCCAGCAGTGAAGAGCGGAGCGATGAAAAACTGTTTTTT.

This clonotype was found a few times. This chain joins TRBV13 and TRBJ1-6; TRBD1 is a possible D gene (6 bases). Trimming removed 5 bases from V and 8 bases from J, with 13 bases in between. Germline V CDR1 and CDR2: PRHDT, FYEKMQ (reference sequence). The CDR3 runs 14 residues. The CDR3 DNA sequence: TGTGCCAGCAGCCCGCGGGGGGCCGATTCACCCCTCCACTTT. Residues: CASSPRGADSPLHF.

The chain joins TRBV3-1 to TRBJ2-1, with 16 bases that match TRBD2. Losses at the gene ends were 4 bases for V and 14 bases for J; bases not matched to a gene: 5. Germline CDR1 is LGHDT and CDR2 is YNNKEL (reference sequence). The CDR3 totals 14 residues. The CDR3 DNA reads TGTGCCAGCAGCCCCGGGACTAGCGGGGGGGCAAAGTTCTTC. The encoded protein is CASSPGTSGGAKFF.

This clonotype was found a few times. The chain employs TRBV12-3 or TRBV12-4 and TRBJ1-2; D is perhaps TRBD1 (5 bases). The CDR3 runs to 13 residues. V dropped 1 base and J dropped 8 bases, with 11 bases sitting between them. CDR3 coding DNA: TGTGCCAGCAGTTTAGGCAGGGTAGGCGGCTACACCTTC. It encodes CASSLGRVGGYTF.

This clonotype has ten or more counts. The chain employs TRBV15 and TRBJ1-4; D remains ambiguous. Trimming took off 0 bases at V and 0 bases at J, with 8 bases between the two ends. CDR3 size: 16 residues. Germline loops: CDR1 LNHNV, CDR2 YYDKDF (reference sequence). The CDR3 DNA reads TGTGCCACCAGCAGAGATAGCGGGGCAACTAATGAAAAACTGTTTTTT. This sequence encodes CATSRDSGATNEKLFF.